A selection of T cell receptor beta chains follows, all from one sample in a study of chemoradiotherapy in HPV16-positive cancers. Sequenced by immunoSEQ multiplex PCR; TCRdb stores in-frame clones only, minus some. The sample carries fewer than 6,000 clones, over 75% recorded once. The sample was blood, taken from a patient who underwent chemoradiotherapy. These receptors all come from a human donor with HPV-associated anogenital cancer. Both conserved end residues are part of each CDR3.

j_call v_call cdr3_aa
TRBJ2-1 TRBV30 CAWSVRGPKFF
TRBJ2-1 TRBV6-4 CASSDGIAGVGEQFF
TRBJ1-2 TRBV27 CASSRGYGYTF
TRBJ2-3 TRBV7-2 CASSLVAGRSADTQYF
TRBJ2-2 TRBV7-6 CASSGLTTGELFF
TRBJ1-6 TRBV7-2 CASSAWPRDNSPLHF
TRBJ2-2 TRBV7-6 CASSAQQGATTGELFF
TRBJ2-4 TRBV30 CAWSKGSLSDF
TRBJ1-1 TRBV7-9 CASSSGAQKTWNTEAFF
TRBJ1-5 TRBV30 CAWTTGGDQPQHF
TRBJ1-5 TRBV7-9 CASSSSGGPNQPQHF
TRBJ2-7 TRBV5-1 CASSLVSSGSEQYF
TRBJ1-2 TRBV7-9 CASRPRGDDGYTF
TRBJ1-1 TRBV7-2 CASSLQGVRNTEAFF
TRBJ2-7 TRBV7-6 CASSLASRDPPYEQYF
TRBJ2-6 TRBV7-9 CASSLGTVTSGANVLTF
TRBJ2-7 TRBV5-1 CASSVTGNREQYF
TRBJ1-2 TRBV5-6 CASSPFTGTGYGYTF
TRBJ2-1 TRBV6-1 CASGTSGRAISQFF
TRBJ1-4 TRBV19 CASVGTATNEKLFF
TRBJ1-1 TRBV25-1 CASSTKGRGLNTEAFF
TRBJ1-5 TRBV5-6 CASSWTGGPNQPQHF
TRBJ2-7 TRBV19 CASSIEGTAPLVGEQYF
TRBJ2-7 TRBV12-5 CASGLVGGRAYEQYF
TRBJ1-2 TRBV9 CASSPEGAGYGYTF
TRBJ2-7 TRBV5-8 CASSTRVRPYEQYF
TRBJ1-2 TRBV5-1 CASSITGENYGYTF
TRBJ2-2 TRBV19 CASSISPDANGELFF
- TRBV27 CASSLRRQSLYEQYF
TRBJ1-6 TRBV5-4 CASSLAGGSSYNSPLHF
TRBJ1-2 TRBV5-5 CASSLATGSYGYTF
TRBJ1-1 TRBV2 CASSELRGRNTEAFF
TRBJ1-2 TRBV4-3 CASSQVGAGANYGYTF
TRBJ1-1 TRBV6-5 CASSYSGYRGSTEAFF
TRBJ1-1 TRBV7-9 CATNTEAFF
TRBJ1-1 TRBV6-1 CASSENLQVAFF
TRBJ1-2 TRBV5-6 CASSLVSGGDTF
TRBJ2-5 TRBV7-2 CASSLGGRVGETQYF
TRBJ2-1 TRBV23-1 CASSLRQSSYNEQFF
TRBJ1-5 TRBV5-1 CASSLGGGNQPQHF
TRBJ2-7 TRBV7-9 CASSHTGLPYEQYF